These 29 T cell receptor beta chains originate from one sample sequenced in a study of blood T cell repertoires in COVID-19 (TCRdb year 2020). Library generation was performed with the immunoSEQ multiplex PCR assay. The table was pulled from immuneACCESS by TCRdb, which kept in-frame rearrangements only. Such tables lose some clones; where checked, under half of the loss comes from unresolved V genes, and the rest has no known cause. The sample profile shows some 110,000 clones; 75% to 90% of them were found once. Around 2% of the sample is taken by the ten largest. Sequenced sample: peripheral blood. These receptors all stem from a man in his thirties or forties with acute or convalescent COVID-19.

The chain recombines TRBV5-1 with TRBJ1-1; 7 bases align to TRBD1. The germline V gene has CDR1 SGHRS and CDR2 YFSETQ. J lost 1 base, V lost 4 bases, and 7 bases had no gene match. The CDR3 length is 15 residues. The CDR3 spells CASSRGTVKNTEAFF. CDR3 nucleotide sequence: TGCGCCAGCAGCCGAGGGACAGTCAAGAACACTGAAGCTTTCTTT.

J is TRBJ2-4 and V is TRBV15; 11 bases match TRBD2. The V gene's germline CDR1 is LNHNV and CDR2 YYDKDF (reference sequence). This CDR3 spans 16 amino acids. V lost 0 bases and J lost 16; bases outside the gene matches: 14. The DNA for the CDR3 is TGTGCCACCAGCAGAGATCGTTCCGGGACTAGCGGAAGTTGCTACTTC. Translated: CATSRDRSGTSGSCYF.

This clone was found a few times. Written as DNA, the CDR3 is TGTGCCAGCAGTTACGGGACAACTCCTGGGGCCAACGTCCTGACTTTC. As protein: CASSYGTTPGANVLTF. This rearrangement joins TRBV6-5 to TRBJ2-6, with D possibly being TRBD1 (6 bases). Trimming pared 2 bases from V and 2 bases from J, leaving 10 bases between. Germline loops: CDR1 MNHEY, CDR2 SVGAGI. The CDR3 runs 16 residues.

The chain is built from TRBV19 and TRBJ2-1, with D possibly being TRBD2 (5 bases). The CDR3 contains 14 residues. V was shortened by 1 base and J by 7 bases, with 11 bases between the two germline ends. Germline V CDR1 and CDR2: LNHDA, SQIVND (reference sequence). The CDR3: CASSIGYWENEQFF. The CDR3 nucleotides read TGTGCCAGTAGTATAGGATACTGGGAGAATGAGCAGTTCTTC.

The chain is built from TRBV12-3 or TRBV12-4 and TRBJ1-1; D is ambiguous. This CDR3 spans 13 amino acids. V was clipped by 1 base and J by 1 base, with 4 bases between them. The CDR3 DNA is TGTGCCAGCAGTTTAGTAGCGAACACTGAAGCTTTCTTT. This translates into CASSLVANTEAFF.

V and J are TRBV4-2 and TRBJ1-4, with 7 bases identical to TRBD1. V was clipped by 1 base and J by 5 bases; unmatched bases: 1. The V gene's germline CDR1 is LGHNA and CDR2 YNFKEQ. The CDR3 totals 14 residues. The CDR3: CASSQGQGNEKLFF. The CDR3 coding sequence is TGTGCCAGCAGCCAAGGACAGGGCAATGAAAAACTGTTTTTT.

The chain combines TRBV2 with TRBJ1-2, with D possibly TRBD1 on 6 matching bases. Between the trimmed V and J ends, which lost 4 bases and 1 base, there was a span of 7 bases. This CDR3 contains 13 residues. Per the germline V gene, CDR1 is SNHLY and CDR2 is FYNNEI. The CDR3 loop reads CASSVQGNYGYTF. CDR3 bases: TGTGCCAGCAGTGTACAGGGTAACTATGGCTACACCTTC.

The table lists this clone with a few counts. The genes are TRBV19 and TRBJ1-6; D may be TRBD1 (5 bases). The CDR3 runs 14 residues. V lost 8 bases and J lost 7, with 15 bases in between. CDR1 is LNHDA, CDR2 SQIVND, per germline (reference sequence). The CDR3 DNA is TGTGCCAGTTCGACGCGGGGGGGAAATTCACCCCTCCACTTT. This encodes CASSTRGGNSPLHF.

This clone was observed a handful of times. The chain employs TRBV5-6 and TRBJ1-2; 10 nucleotides line up with TRBD1. Trimming removed 0 bases from V and 3 bases from J; junction bases left unmatched: 5. Per germline, CDR1 SGHDT and CDR2 YYEEEE. There are 16 residues in the CDR3. The DNA for the CDR3 is TGTGCCAGCAGCTTGGAGACAGGGGGCAACTACTATGGCTACACCTTC. Amino acids: CASSLETGGNYYGYTF.

CDR3 amino acids: CAISSGGQPYEQYF. CDR3 bases: TGTGCCATCAGCTCGGGCGGACAGCCCTACGAGCAGTACTTC. The chain couples TRBV10-3 to TRBJ2-7, with D tentatively TRBD1 (6 bases). Germline CDR1 and CDR2: ENHRY and SYGVKD. Trimming took 6 bases from V and 2 from J, leaving 14 bases between them. The CDR3 has 14 residues.

This clone showed up just once. The V gene is TRBV7-2, the J gene TRBJ1-5; D call uncertain. Per germline, CDR1 SGHTA and CDR2 FQGNSA. This CDR3 is built from 15 residues. The V end was cut by 7 bases, the J end by 0 bases, with 13 bases between. In DNA form, the CDR3 reads TGTGCCAGCACCGAATCCGGGGTTAGCAATCAGCCCCAGCATTTT. Amino acids: CASTESGVSNQPQHF.

This clone was counted a single time. This chain joins TRBV6-2 or TRBV6-3 and TRBJ1-5; D perhaps matches TRBD1 (6 bases). Germline-derived CDR1 and CDR2 are MNHEY and SVGEGT. Trimming left V 6 bases short and J 2 bases short, with 20 bases between. This CDR3 has 17 amino acids. CDR3 in DNA: TGTGCCAGCAGCCGCTTTCAGGGGCGGATTGGCAATCAGCCCCAGCATTTT. This gives the protein CASSRFQGRIGNQPQHF.

This clone was recorded only once. The chain is built from TRBV3-1 (or the pseudogene TRBV3-2) and TRBJ2-1; a possible D gene is TRBD2 (6 bases). V lost 0 bases and J lost 3, with 9 bases in between. CDR3 length equals 15 residues. The germline V gene has CDR1 LGHDT and CDR2 YNNKEL (reference sequence). CDR3 sequence reads: CASSQDWDFYNEQFF. CDR3 coding DNA: TGTGCCAGCAGCCAAGATTGGGACTTCTACAATGAGCAGTTCTTC.

This chain joins TRBV30 and TRBJ1-2; 9 bases agree with TRBD1. This CDR3 region has 15 residues. The J segment lost 5 bases and the V segment lost 0 bases, leaving 7 bases of the junction unmatched. CDR1 is GTSNPN and CDR2 is SVGIG in the germline V gene (reference sequence). In DNA form, the CDR3 reads TGTGCCTGGAGTGTTAGGACAGGGGTGGGATATGGCTACACCTTC. Translating gives CAWSVRTGVGYGYTF.

This sequence joins TRBV6-5 and TRBJ2-3, with 10 bases fitting TRBD2. Per germline, CDR1 MNHEY and CDR2 SVGAGI. This CDR3 has 14 residues. V lost 7 bases to trimming and J lost 3 bases; unmatched junction nucleotides: 4. The CDR3 DNA sequence: TGTGCCAGCACCACGGGACTAGCGACAGATACGCAGTATTTT. Its translation is CASTTGLATDTQYF.

V and J are TRBV28 and TRBJ1-2; 9 bases are a match to TRBD1. CDR1 is MDHEN and CDR2 is SYDVKM in the germline V gene. J was trimmed by 7 bases and V by 5 bases; bases with no gene match: 8. CDR3 length: 14 amino acids. Here the CDR3 reads CASSATGTGSGYTF. In DNA, the CDR3 is TGTGCCAGCAGTGCCACCGGGACAGGGAGTGGCTACACCTTC.

At least ten counts were recorded for this clone. J is TRBJ2-6 and V is TRBV27; 12 bases match TRBD2. Germline CDR1 and CDR2: MNHEY and SMNVEV (reference sequence). This CDR3 comprises 18 residues. V dropped 5 bases and J dropped 0; count of bases not matched to a gene: 5. CDR3 bases: TGTGCCAGCAGTAACCCGACTAGCGGGAGCTCTGGGGCCAACGTCCTGACTTTC. Translated, it gives CASSNPTSGSSGANVLTF.

This clone was detected once. The rearrangement joins TRBV4-3 to TRBJ2-7, with D unresolved. The germline gives CDR1 LGHNA, CDR2 YSLEER. CDR3 length: 14 amino acids. V was cut by 0 bases and J by 2 bases, with 8 bases left in between. The CDR3, as DNA: TGCGCCAGCAGCCAAGATACTATAACCTACGAGCAGTACTTC. Amino acid sequence: CASSQDTITYEQYF.

The chain joins TRBV6-5 to TRBJ1-2, with 7 bases fitting TRBD1. Germline loops: CDR1 MNHEY, CDR2 SVGAGI. Trimming cost V 4 bases and J 6 bases; bases outside gene matches: 8. The CDR3 sequence is 14 residues long. Here the CDR3 reads CASSFGRGWDGYTF. Written as DNA, the CDR3 is TGTGCCAGCAGTTTCGGCAGGGGGTGGGATGGCTACACCTTC.

This chain links TRBV19 with TRBJ1-2; 10 positions match TRBD1. The germline CDR1 and CDR2 sequences are LNHDA and SQIVND (reference sequence). CDR3 size: 15 residues. J gave up 3 bases and V 6 bases, and 7 bases lay outside the gene matches. CDR3 sequence reads: CASSPDRGSYYGYTF. The DNA of the CDR3 is TGTGCCAGTAGCCCGGACAGGGGGTCCTACTATGGCTACACCTTC.

V gene TRBV18 combines with J gene TRBJ1-4; D might be TRBD1 (6 bases). CDR1 and CDR2 (germline): KGHSH, LQKENI. The CDR3 has 15 residues. The V end was cut by 3 bases, the J end by 8 bases, with 16 bases between. Here the CDR3 reads CASSPLGGADEKLFF. As DNA, the CDR3 is TGTGCCAGCTCACCCCTGGGGGGGGCGGACGAAAAACTGTTTTTT. Based on the CDR3 plus reference TRBV18 and TRBJ1-4, the full variable domain is NAGVMQNPRHLVRRRGQEARLRCSPMKGHSHVYWYRQLPEEGLKFMVYLQKENIIDESGMPKERFSAEFPKEGPSILRIQQVVRGDSAAYFCASSPLGGADEKLFFGSGTQLSVL.

The rearrangement joins TRBV2 to TRBJ1-2; D not certain. Germline values: CDR1 SNHLY, CDR2 FYNNEI. Trimming shortened V by 6 bases and J by 0 bases, and 14 bases separated the two germline ends. The CDR3 has 15 amino acids. The CDR3 DNA reads as TGTGCCAGCAGCCAACACCCGACATCTAACTATGGCTACACCTTC. Its protein product is CASSQHPTSNYGYTF.

The rearrangement links TRBV3-1 (or the pseudogene TRBV3-2) to TRBJ2-7, with a possible D match to TRBD1 (6 bases). Between the trimmed V and J ends, which lost 2 bases and 1 base, there was a span of 9 bases. CDR1 LGHDT and CDR2 YNNKEL come from the germline V gene (reference sequence). The CDR3 covers 14 residues. CDR3 nucleotides: TGTGCCAGCAGCCAAACAGGGATGTCCTACGAGCAGTACGTC. Its translation is CASSQTGMSYEQYV.

The sample holds a few counts of this clone. The genes are TRBV11-3 and TRBJ1-1; TRBD1 aligns across 7 bases. In germline, CDR1 is SGHNT, CDR2 YENEEA. CDR3 size: 18 residues. V lost 0 bases to trimming and J lost 0 bases; unmatched junction nucleotides: 10. CDR3 residues: CASSLDLRGSVMNTEAFF. Here the CDR3 DNA reads TGTGCCAGCAGCTTAGATCTCAGGGGGTCCGTCATGAACACTGAAGCTTTCTTT.

The chain recombines TRBV3-1 (or the pseudogene TRBV3-2) with TRBJ1-2; the D is unclear. The germline V and J ends were trimmed by 0 bases and 3 bases, with 20 bases remaining between them. Germline assignment: CDR1 LGHDT and CDR2 YNNKEL (reference sequence). CDR3 length: 18 amino acids. Here the CDR3 reads CASSQELSRSLPHYGYTF. The CDR3 DNA sequence: TGTGCCAGCAGCCAAGAGTTGAGTAGAAGCCTCCCCCACTATGGCTACACCTTC.

This chain joins TRBV6-5 and TRBJ1-3; D possibly corresponds to TRBD1 (5 bases). The CDR3 loop spans 14 amino acids. Trimming cost V 5 bases and J 4 bases, with 12 bases left between them. CDR1 is MNHEY, CDR2 SVGAGI, per germline. The CDR3 nucleotides are TGTGCCAGCAGTCCCAGGGATAACGGAAACACCATATATTTT. Translated: CASSPRDNGNTIYF.

This chain joins TRBV4-3 and TRBJ2-7, with D possibly being TRBD1 (5 bases). CDR1 is LGHNA, CDR2 YSLEER, per germline. The CDR3 has 14 residues. The V end was cut by 1 base, the J end by 0 bases, with 7 bases between. This CDR3 reads CASSQGRVSYEQYF. CDR3 nucleotide sequence: TGCGCCAGCAGCCAAGGCAGGGTCTCCTACGAGCAGTACTTC.

The chain recombines TRBV6-2 or TRBV6-3 with TRBJ2-6; TRBD1 agrees at 7 bases. With 5 bases clipped from V and 1 base from J, the junction kept 14 bases outside the gene matches. This CDR3 is built from 19 residues. Looked up from germline, CDR1 is MNHEY and CDR2 is SVGEGT. The CDR3 sequence is CASSKHRGPGPSGANVLTF. In DNA, the CDR3 is TGTGCCAGCAGTAAACACAGGGGACCCGGCCCTTCTGGGGCCAACGTCCTGACTTTC.

The chain combines TRBV20-1 with TRBJ2-3, with D tentatively TRBD1 or TRBD2 (6 bases each). Germline V lookup: CDR1 DFQATT, CDR2 SNEGSKA (reference sequence). Trimming removed 4 bases from V and 0 bases from J, with 23 bases in between. This CDR3 has 18 residues. CDR3 in amino acids: CSANDRSSLSGSTDTQYF. CDR3 bases: TGCAGTGCTAATGACAGGAGCTCACTTAGCGGTAGCACAGATACGCAGTATTTT.